The sequence of this T cell receptor beta chain was determined in a study of blood T cell repertoires in COVID-19. The table came from immunoSEQ multiplex PCR; TCRdb's copy has only in-frame clones and leaves some out. The sample carries about 49,000 clones, 75% to 85% recorded once. The CDR3 consists of 17 residues. V was trimmed by 0 bases and J by 5 bases, leaving 17 bases between them. Per germline, CDR1 LGHDT and CDR2 YNNKEL (reference sequence). This TCR was sampled from a woman aged 60-75 years with acute or convalescent COVID-19. The chain uses TRBV3-1 (or the pseudogene TRBV3-2) and TRBJ2-1; tentative D call: TRBD1 (6 bases). The sample was peripheral blood. The CDR3: CASSQDEEGEIDNEQFF. CDR3 sequence (DNA): TGTGCCAGCAGCCAAGACGAAGAGGGGGAGATTGACAATGAGCAGTTCTTC.